This note documents a single T cell receptor (beta chain) sequence. The antigen is not known. Making TCR cDNA involved 5'RACE template switching, which added UMIs and a universal primer site. TCRdb itself ran the 5' RACE reads through MiXCR, one entry per CDR3 protein. The sample consists of hundreds of thousands of distinct CDR3 sequences, approximately 13% of them appearing once. These data belong to a study of T cells after yellow fever vaccination. Study as a whole: It was SMART-Seq v4 Ultra Low Input that prepared the fractions with low cell numbers. Study findings and constraints: Just a small share of clonotypes turned up in the CD4 compartment as well as the CD8 compartment. Contamination by abundant bulk-population clonotypes could be present in FACS-sorted repertoires.

This CDR3 has 13 amino acids. Trimming left V 4 bases short and J 9 bases short, with 13 bases between. Per germline, CDR1 SGHTA and CDR2 FQGNSA. V gene TRBV7-2 combines with J gene TRBJ2-1; unclear D gene. The source is a man under 40 who received the YFV17D yellow fever vaccine. The source material was PBMCs, sampled on the day of the yellow fever booster vaccination. The DNA for the CDR3 is TGTGCCAGCAGCTCTGCTGGGCGAGCTGAGCAGTTCTTC. It codes for CASSSAGRAEQFF.